This T cell receptor (beta chain) was profiled in a study of shared clonotypes between healthy human individuals. Study-level information: Researchers assigned three CD4 naive, three CD4 memory, two CD8 naive and one CD8 memory plate to each donor.

Trimming took 4 bases from V and 1 from J; bases not matched to a gene: 7. Looked up from germline, CDR1 is SGHRS and CDR2 is YFSETQ. The CDR3 contains 15 residues. Concerning this clone: Its antigen is as yet unknown.

Sequencing used immunoSEQ multiplex PCR; TCRdb keeps in-frame clones, though not all of them. The data show about 1.1 million clones, more than 75% seen once. Notes on the study in general: Non-shared clonotypes displayed generation probabilities falling below those of clonotypes present in all four donors.

Sequencing input: memory CD4+ T cells from PBMCs. Subset of the sample: CD45RA-negative fraction. This sequence joins TRBV5-1 and TRBJ2-5; 7 bases line up with TRBD1. The TCR was taken from a man younger than 35 in good health. Some clones in this sample may be carry-over from other donors' samples. CDR3 in amino acids: CASSSLPGGQETQYF. The CDR3 DNA reads TGCGCCAGCAGCAGTTTACCAGGGGGCCAAGAGACCCAGTACTTC.